Listed below are T cell receptor beta chains from one sample, sequenced in a study of shared clonotypes between healthy human individuals. Sequencing was performed with immunoSEQ multiplex PCR; in TCRdb, only in-frame clones are kept and a portion is missing. The sample records about 600,000 clones, around 97% being singletons. Sequencing was performed on naive CD4+ T cells sorted from blood. These receptors were obtained from a woman under 40 in good health. CDR3s include the opening cysteine and the closing phenylalanine or tryptophan. A D gene is named only where the DNA matches it firmly. Clone size is given for some rows only: seen once, a few or many times, or a class if the clone is expanded.

V	J	D	size	DNA	CDR3
TRBV7-9	TRBJ2-7	TRBD2	-	TGTGCCAGCAGCTTCGGGGGGGCCTACGAGCAGTACTTC	CASSFGGAYEQYF
TRBV6-1	TRBJ1-5	-	few	TGTGCCAGCAGTGAGGGGCTAGGTCAGCCCCAGCATTTT	CASSEGLGQPQHF
TRBV27	TRBJ2-7	TRBD1	-	TGTGCCAGCAGTGGTCAACAGGGGGCGCAGCTCGAGCAGTACTTC	CASSGQQGAQLEQYF
TRBV6-1	TRBJ2-7	TRBD1	-	TGTGCCAGCAGTGAAGGTGGGCACAGGGGAGTCTCCTACGAGCAGTACTTC	CASSEGGHRGVSYEQYF
TRBV2	TRBJ2-7	TRBD1	-	TGTGCCAGCAGGGCTTCTCCGGGACAGGGCACCTACGAGCAGTACTTC	CASRASPGQGTYEQYF
TRBV2	TRBJ2-5	-	-	TGTGCCAGCAGTGAAGGGAGGGGGAGGGGTTCAGAAGAGACCCAGTACTTC	CASSEGRGRGSEETQYF
TRBV28	TRBJ1-1	-	-	TGTGCCAGCCGGGGCTGGGACACTGAAGCTTTCTTT	CASRGWDTEAFF
TRBV27	TRBJ2-7	TRBD2	-	TGTGCCAGCAGTTTAGGCCCCAGCGGGAGGCCGGGTGAGCAGTACTTC	CASSLGPSGRPGEQYF
TRBV4-1	TRBJ2-7	-	once	TGCGCCAGCAGCCCCAAGGGTACCTACGAGCAGTACTTC	CASSPKGTYEQYF
TRBV5-4	TRBJ2-3	-	-	TGTGCCAGCAGCTCACAGGGATCGGATACGCAGTATTTT	CASSSQGSDTQYF
TRBV27	TRBJ2-1	-	-	TGTGCCAGCAGTTTCTTGGCGCCAAGCAATGAGCAGTTCTTC	CASSFLAPSNEQFF
TRBV9	TRBJ2-7	-	-	TGTGCCAGCAGCGTAGGTAAAGGATCCTACGAGCAGTACTTC	CASSVGKGSYEQYF
TRBV18	TRBJ1-5	-	-	TGTGCCAGCTCACCAACCGGGACCTCCAGCAATCAGCCCCAGCATTTT	CASSPTGTSSNQPQHF
TRBV28	TRBJ1-2	-	-	TGTGCCAGCAGCCAGGGGTATTATGGCTACACCTTC	CASSQGYYGYTF
TRBV27	TRBJ2-7	-	-	TGTGCCAGCAAATCAGGAGCCAAGAAATTCGGGTGGGCCTACGAGCAGTACTTC	CASKSGAKKFGWAYEQYF
TRBV18	TRBJ2-7	TRBD1	-	TGTGCCAGCTCACCTTCAGGGGGAAACTACGAGCAGTACTTC	CASSPSGGNYEQYF
TRBV28	TRBJ1-4	-	-	TGTGCCAGCGGACTGGGGCGGACAGCTGAAAAACTGTTTTTT	CASGLGRTAEKLFF
TRBV28	TRBJ2-5	TRBD2	-	TGTGCCAGCAGTTCCCCAGGGACGCGGGAGCAGTACTTC	CASSSPGTREQYF
TRBV27	TRBJ2-7	-	-	TGTGCCAGCAGTCGGGTCTTAGGTAGCGCCTACGAGCAGTACTTC	CASSRVLGSAYEQYF
TRBV5-8	TRBJ2-5	-	-	TGTGCCAGCAGCTTGTTATACAGACAAGAGACCCAGTACTTC	CASSLLYRQETQYF
TRBV7-3	TRBJ1-1	TRBD1	-	TGTGCCAGCAGCTCGACAGGGTTGGGGAACACTGAAGCTTTCTTT	CASSSTGLGNTEAFF
TRBV2	TRBJ2-3	-	-	TGTGCCAGCAGGGATATCGGGGGAGGAGGTGCAGATACGCAGTATTTT	CASRDIGGGGADTQYF
TRBV5-1	TRBJ1-5	TRBD1	-	TGCGCCAGCAGCCCAGTCCCGGGACAGGGATCAGGCAATCAGCCCCAGCATTTT	CASSPVPGQGSGNQPQHF
TRBV15	TRBJ2-7	TRBD2	once	TGTGCCACCAAAGCGGGAGAGGGCGAGCAGTACTTC	CATKAGEGEQYF
TRBV19	TRBJ2-7	-	-	TGTGCCAGTAGTAGGGAATCAGGAGTCCGCCTTAGGGGCTACGAGCAGTACTTC	CASSRESGVRLRGYEQYF
TRBV28	TRBJ2-1	-	-	TGTGCCAGCACTATGGTTGGTGAGCAGTTCTTC	CASTMVGEQFF
TRBV5-5	TRBJ2-7	-	once	TGTGCCAGCAGCTTAGGGAGACACTACGAGCAGTACTTC	CASSLGRHYEQYF
TRBV5-1	TRBJ1-5	TRBD1	-	TGCGCCAGCAGCGTATCGACAGGGTACGAGCAGCCCCAGCATTTT	CASSVSTGYEQPQHF
TRBV5-1	TRBJ1-2	-	-	TGCGCCAGCAGCGCAACAGGGTATGGCTACACCTTC	CASSATGYGYTF
TRBV28	TRBJ1-2	TRBD1	-	TGTGCCAGCAGAGGACAGGATTTTAACTATGGCTACACCTTC	CASRGQDFNYGYTF
TRBV28	TRBJ2-1	-	-	TGTGCCAGCAGCCCCGGGGGCCTATCCTACAATGAGCAGTTCTTC	CASSPGGLSYNEQFF
TRBV29-1	TRBJ2-1	-	-	TGCAGCGTTCACCCCCAAAACTCCTACAATGAGCAGTTCTTC	CSVHPQNSYNEQFF
TRBV5-1	TRBJ2-7	TRBD2	-	TGCGCCAGCAGCTATAGCGGGAGCGAGGACGAGCAGTACTTC	CASSYSGSEDEQYF
TRBV6-5	TRBJ2-7	-	-	TGTGCCAGCAGTTACTCCCCCGCTAGAAACGAGCAGTACTTC	CASSYSPARNEQYF
TRBV29-1	TRBJ1-2	TRBD1	once	TGCAGCACGTGGGCGGCGTATGAGGGGGCCGATGGCTACACCTTC	CSTWAAYEGADGYTF
TRBV7-9	TRBJ2-2	-	-	TGTGCCAGCAGCTTAGGAGGGCAATGGAACACCGGGGAGCTGTTTTTT	CASSLGGQWNTGELFF
TRBV7-9	TRBJ1-4	-	-	TGTGCCAGCAGCTGGGGGGAGGTAGTGGAACTGTTTTTT	CASSWGEVVELFF
TRBV28	TRBJ2-1	-	-	TGTGCCAGCAGTTTCTCTTTAAGCTCCTACAATGAGCAGTTCTTC	CASSFSLSSYNEQFF
TRBV10-3	TRBJ2-5	TRBD2	-	TGTGCCATCAGTCAGACCGGGACTAGCGGCGGGGGGACCCAGTACTTC	CAISQTGTSGGGTQYF
TRBV10-1	TRBJ2-3	-	-	TGCGCCAGCAGTGCGTCCGGTGATACGCAGTATTTT	CASSASGDTQYF
TRBV9	TRBJ2-1	TRBD2	-	TGTGCCAGCAGCGTAAGGCTAGCGGGTGAAATCTACAATGAGCAGTTCTTC	CASSVRLAGEIYNEQFF
TRBV28	TRBJ1-5	-	few	TGTGCCAGCAGCCCTCAGGGATTTACCCAGCATTTT	CASSPQGFTQHF
TRBV10-1	TRBJ2-3	-	-	TGCGCCAGCAGTGACTACCGCACAGATACGCAGTATTTT	CASSDYRTDTQYF
TRBV27	TRBJ1-2	-	-	TGTGCCAGCAGATTAACCGGGACAAACTATGGCTACACCTTC	CASRLTGTNYGYTF
TRBV6-1	TRBJ2-7	-	-	TGTGCCAGCAGTGAAGCCCTTAACTACGAGCAGTACTTC	CASSEALNYEQYF
TRBV27	TRBJ2-2	-	-	TGTGCCAGCTCCCCCTGGGCTCCGAACACCGGGGAGCTGTTTTTT	CASSPWAPNTGELFF
TRBV15	TRBJ2-1	TRBD2	-	TGTGCCACCAGCGGGACTAGCGGGGAGGAGCAGTTCTTC	CATSGTSGEEQFF
TRBV7-2	TRBJ1-1	-	-	TGTGCCAGCAGCTTATATCACGGGAACACTGAAGCTTTCTTT	CASSLYHGNTEAFF
TRBV30	TRBJ2-7	-	-	TGTGCCTGGAGAGGGGGGACCTACGAGCAGTACTTC	CAWRGGTYEQYF
TRBV5-1	TRBJ2-1	TRBD2	-	TGCGCCAGCAGCTGGCCCTCTACTAGCGGGAGGGCTAATGAGCAGTTCTTC	CASSWPSTSGRANEQFF
TRBV28	TRBJ1-5	-	-	TGTGCCAGCAGTTTATTATCTCAGCCCCAGCATTTT	CASSLLSQPQHF